The text below deals with one T cell receptor beta chain. Its target is unknown. The sample holds other DNA sequences that translate to the same CDR3. The sample comes from a study of T cell responses to AZD1222 COVID-19 vaccine. Study conclusions and caveats: Among those given AZD1222, only six or seven were seropositive at baseline.

V was pared by 1 base and J by 6 bases, with 1 base of the junction left unmatched. From germline, CDR1 is SGHDT and CDR2 YYEEEE. The CDR3 sequence is 13 residues long. Assay: immunoSEQ multiplex PCR; the TCRdb copy retains only in-frame clones and omits some. Of roughly 180,000 clones in the sample, 90% were seen once. This TCR derives from an adult in good health. Source: peripheral blood, taken on day 0 of AZD1222 vaccination. The V and J genes are TRBV5-6 and TRBJ1-2; TRBD1 matches 9 bases. The CDR3 here is CASSLRQGDGYTF. The CDR3 DNA is TGTGCCAGCAGCTTGCGACAGGGGGATGGCTACACCTTC.